One and the same sample provided the 27 T cell receptor beta chains below, sequenced in a study of T cells expressing NK-cell markers. Each CDR3 protein gets one entry in TCRdb, which reprocessed the 5' RACE reads and gives no DNA. The ten top clones account for 1.4%, within a sample of about 460,000 distinct CDR3 sequences. The material sequenced was blood T cells: a sorted CD56 or NKG2C T cell subset, CD4+ or CD8+ T cells, or bulk PBMC T cells (not recorded which). These receptors all come from a woman between 50 and 59 years old in good health.

V gene TRBV5-1 combines with J gene TRBJ2-7; TCRdb calls TRBD1, which cannot be checked without DNA. The CDR3 totals 13 residues. Germline-derived CDR1 and CDR2 are SGHRS and YFSETQ. The CDR3 reads CASSLGAGDEQYF.

The chain couples TRBV14 to TRBJ2-3; there is no DNA to check the TCRdb D call of TRBD1. This CDR3 spans 17 amino acids. The germline V gene has CDR1 SGHDN and CDR2 FVKESK. CDR3 in amino acids: CASSQVGTSPSTDTQYF.

V is TRBV4-1 and J is TRBJ1-2; TCRdb selects TRBD1, and the lack of DNA leaves this call unchecked. CDR3 length equals 16 residues. From germline, CDR1 is MGHRA and CDR2 YSYEKL. The CDR3 here is CASSQGPGQGTGGYTF.

The chain is built from TRBV7-8 and TRBJ2-2; the TRBD2 assignment by TCRdb is unverifiable without DNA. Germline lookup yields CDR1 SGHVS and CDR2 FQNEAQ. This CDR3 is 14 amino acids long. The CDR3 region is CASKEEGHTGELFF.

J is TRBJ2-1 and V is TRBV20-1; TCRdb picks TRBD2, but there is no DNA to check that call. Germline lookup yields CDR1 DFQATT and CDR2 SNEGSKA (reference sequence). The CDR3 spans 15 residues. This chain's CDR3 is CSARPGTSHRQEQFF.

The chain uses TRBV20-1 and TRBJ2-5; TCRdb's D gene call, TRBD2, goes unchecked for lack of DNA. Germline loops: CDR1 DFQATT, CDR2 SNEGSKA (reference sequence). This CDR3 contains 12 residues. The CDR3 region is CSARSSGLALYF.

The CDR3 reads CASADSPNSPLHF. V gene TRBV27 combines with J gene TRBJ1-6; the D gene TCRdb calls, TRBD1, cannot be checked with no DNA. The CDR3 sequence is 13 residues long. Germline V gene lookup returns CDR1 MNHEY and CDR2 SMNVEV (reference sequence).

The chain has TRBV5-1 and TRBJ1-4; absent DNA, TCRdb's TRBD1 call cannot be checked. The CDR3 is made up of 14 amino acids. From germline, CDR1 is SGHRS and CDR2 YFSETQ. The CDR3 reads CASSLGPTTGPVIF.

The CDR3 sequence is CASSMLGSYEQYF. The chain combines TRBV19 with TRBJ2-7. CDR1 is LNHDA, CDR2 SQIVND, per germline (reference sequence). The CDR3 loop spans 13 amino acids. Full variable domain (rest looked up from reference TRBV19 and TRBJ2-7): DGGITQSPKYLFRKEGQNVTLSCEQNLNHDAMYWYRQDPGQGLRLIYYSQIVNDFQKGDIAEGYSVSREKKESFPLTVTSAQKNPTAFYLCASSMLGSYEQYFGPGTRLTVT.

The chain recombines TRBV12-3 or TRBV12-4 with TRBJ1-1. The CDR3 runs to 15 residues. The CDR3 reads CASSFGVRLNTEAFF.

The J gene is TRBJ1-3, the V gene TRBV6-5; with no DNA, the TCRdb D assignment of TRBD1 cannot be verified. Germline V gives CDR1 MNHEY, CDR2 SVGAGI. The CDR3 is 11 residues long. CDR3 loop: CASHRGDTIYF.

The chain combines TRBV11-2 with TRBJ2-5; absent DNA, TCRdb's TRBD1 call cannot be checked. The V gene's germline CDR1 is SGHAT and CDR2 FQNNGV. The CDR3 has 16 amino acids. CDR3 protein: CASSLVGAGGIETQYF.

CDR3 amino acids: CASSGRDRYSNQPQHF. This chain links TRBV5-5 with TRBJ1-5; absent DNA, TCRdb's TRBD1 call cannot be checked. Germline V gene sequence: CDR1 SGHKS, CDR2 YYEKEE (reference sequence). The CDR3 has 16 residues.

The chain recombines TRBV6-1 with TRBJ2-3; the TCRdb call, TRBD1, lacks DNA for checking. Germline values: CDR1 MNHNS, CDR2 SASEGT. This CDR3 comprises 15 residues. This CDR3 is CASSERSRGADTQYF.

The chain carries TRBV20-1 and TRBJ1-5; the D call from TCRdb, TRBD1, cannot be confirmed without DNA. Germline values: CDR1 DFQATT, CDR2 SNEGSKA (reference sequence). This CDR3 contains 13 residues. The CDR3 loop is CSAARGAAQPQHF.

V is TRBV7-9 and J is TRBJ2-5. The CDR3 loop spans 14 amino acids. In germline, CDR1 is SEHNR, CDR2 FQNEAQ (reference sequence). The CDR3 is CASSLPASLETQYF.

The rearrangement joins TRBV6-5 to TRBJ1-5; TCRdb designates TRBD1, a call that cannot be tested without DNA. The CDR3 length is 17 residues. Germline CDR1 and CDR2: MNHEY and SVGAGI. CDR3 region: CASSSSLGVRTNQPQHF.

The gene calls are TRBV12-3 or TRBV12-4 and TRBJ2-3; TCRdb's D call of TRBD2 is untestable without DNA. The CDR3 covers 16 residues. This CDR3 is CASSFLLAGGPRGQYF.

The genes are TRBV14 and TRBJ2-1; TCRdb's D gene call, TRBD1, goes unchecked for lack of DNA. This CDR3 region has 15 residues. The V gene's germline CDR1 is SGHDN and CDR2 FVKESK. The CDR3 loop reads CASMGGRSTYNEQFF.

The V gene is TRBV6-6, the J gene TRBJ2-5. Germline V gene sequence: CDR1 MNHNY, CDR2 SVGAGI (reference sequence). CDR3 length: 14 residues. The CDR3 loop is CASSYSGFQETQYF.

The rearrangement joins TRBV29-1 to TRBJ1-2; TCRdb indicates TRBD1, and absent DNA this call remains unverified. Germline lookup yields CDR1 SQVTM and CDR2 ANQGSEA. CDR3 length: 11 residues. CDR3 protein: CSLQDNYGYTF.

The chain is built from TRBV30 and TRBJ2-3; the D call of TRBD1 rests on TCRdb alone, since no DNA is present to check it. The CDR3 length is 15 residues. CDR1 is GTSNPN and CDR2 is SVGIG in the germline V gene (reference sequence). CDR3: CAWSPTGTGTDTQYF.

The J gene is TRBJ1-5, the V gene TRBV20-1; the D call of TRBD1 rests on TCRdb alone, since no DNA is present to check it. The germline V gene has CDR1 DFQATT and CDR2 SNEGSKA (reference sequence). This CDR3 has 14 amino acids. CDR3 protein: CSARVGGENQPQHF.

V usage is TRBV12-3 or TRBV12-4 and J usage is TRBJ1-4. The CDR3 is 13 residues long. The CDR3 region is CASSLAQGGKLFF.

The chain combines TRBV29-1 with TRBJ2-2; the TCRdb call, TRBD1, lacks DNA for checking. Per germline, CDR1 SQVTM and CDR2 ANQGSEA. This CDR3 contains 15 residues. The CDR3 is CSVRYRGRDTGELFF.

The CDR3 is CAISESQTSGANTGELFF. The rearrangement uses TRBV10-3 and TRBJ2-2; lacking DNA, the TRBD2 call made by TCRdb goes unchecked. CDR1 and CDR2 (germline): ENHRY, SYGVKD. This CDR3 is built from 18 residues.

The V gene is TRBV6-1, the J gene TRBJ2-1; absent DNA, TCRdb's TRBD2 call cannot be checked. This CDR3 region has 14 residues. The V gene's germline CDR1 is MNHNS and CDR2 SASEGT. The CDR3 spells CASSDLLGRSEQFF.